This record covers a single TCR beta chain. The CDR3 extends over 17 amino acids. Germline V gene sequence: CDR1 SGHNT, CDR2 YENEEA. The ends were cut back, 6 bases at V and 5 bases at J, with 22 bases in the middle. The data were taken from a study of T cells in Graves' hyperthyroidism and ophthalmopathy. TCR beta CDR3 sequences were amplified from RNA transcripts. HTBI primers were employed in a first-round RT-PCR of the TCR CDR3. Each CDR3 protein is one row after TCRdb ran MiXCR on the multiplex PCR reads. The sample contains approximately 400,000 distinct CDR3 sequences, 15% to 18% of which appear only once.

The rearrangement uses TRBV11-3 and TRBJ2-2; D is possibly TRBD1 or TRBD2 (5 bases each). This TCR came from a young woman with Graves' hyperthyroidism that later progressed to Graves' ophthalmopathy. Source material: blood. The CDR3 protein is CASSFRAGASGTGELFF. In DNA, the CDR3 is TGTGCCAGCAGTTTTCGGGCCGGGGCTAGTGGGACCGGGGAGCTGTTTTTT.